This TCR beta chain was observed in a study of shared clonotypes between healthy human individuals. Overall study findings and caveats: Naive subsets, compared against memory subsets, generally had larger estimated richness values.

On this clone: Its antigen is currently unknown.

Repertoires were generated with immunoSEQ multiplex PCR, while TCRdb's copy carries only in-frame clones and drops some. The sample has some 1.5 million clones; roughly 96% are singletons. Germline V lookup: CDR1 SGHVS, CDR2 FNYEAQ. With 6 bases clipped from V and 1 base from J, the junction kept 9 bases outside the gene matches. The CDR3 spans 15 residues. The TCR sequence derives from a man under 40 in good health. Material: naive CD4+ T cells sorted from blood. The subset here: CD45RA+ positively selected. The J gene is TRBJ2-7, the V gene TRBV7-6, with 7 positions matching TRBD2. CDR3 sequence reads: CASSAGGGPSYEQYF. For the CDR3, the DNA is TGTGCCAGCAGTGCCGGGGGAGGGCCGTCCTACGAGCAGTACTTC.